These 32 T cell receptor beta chains originate from one sample sequenced in a study of T-cell reconstitution after alpha-beta-depleted transplantation in children. Unique molecular identifiers featured in how the TCRbeta library was prepared. TCRdb fed the PCR reads into MiXCR, producing one record per CDR3 protein. In the table there are about 240,000 distinct CDR3 sequences, 12% of which are singletons. This material consisted of PBMCs from the stem cell graft donor, taken from the stem cell graft. The receptors derive from a human donor who donated a stem cell graft to a child with acute lymphoblastic leukemia.

The chain combines TRBV10-2 with TRBJ1-1; a possible D gene is TRBD1 (6 bases). Trimming took 3 bases from V and 0 from J, leaving 8 bases between them. From germline, CDR1 is WSHSY and CDR2 SAAADI. This CDR3 region has 14 residues. The CDR3: CASSDRGLNTEAFF. As DNA, the CDR3 is TGCGCCAGCAGTGATCGGGGGCTGAACACTGAAGCTTTCTTT.

This clonotype was picked up many times. The rearrangement uses TRBV10-3 and TRBJ2-7; D is undetermined. Per germline, CDR1 ENHRY and CDR2 SYGVKD. The V gene lost 2 bases and the J gene lost 3 bases, with 5 bases spanning the gap. The CDR3 runs to 12 residues. The CDR3 spells CAISEHSYEQYF. CDR3 nucleotides: TGTGCCATCAGTGAGCACAGCTACGAGCAGTACTTC.

The table lists this clonotype with many counts. The chain couples TRBV24-1 to TRBJ2-1, with TRBD2 matching 8 bases. Germline lookup yields CDR1 KGHDR and CDR2 SFDVKD. After removal of 4 bases from V and 4 bases from J, the junction contained 8 bases not matched to a gene. The CDR3 spans 16 residues. The CDR3: CATSDPLGRGYNEQFF. Written as DNA, the CDR3 is TGTGCCACCAGTGACCCGCTCGGGAGGGGGTACAATGAGCAGTTCTTC.

This clonotype occurred many times. The chain links TRBV20-1 to TRBJ2-6; D remains unclear. V lost 3 bases and J 2 bases, leaving 5 bases between the germline ends. Germline V CDR1 and CDR2: DFQATT, SNEGSKA (reference sequence). The CDR3 covers 13 residues. The CDR3 reads CSASRAGANVLTF. The CDR3 nucleotides are TGCAGTGCTAGTAGGGCTGGGGCCAACGTCCTGACTTTC.

In its sample, this clonotype was seen many times. The chain has TRBV20-1 and TRBJ1-1, with D maybe TRBD1 (5 bases). The germline CDR1 and CDR2 sequences are DFQATT and SNEGSKA (reference sequence). CDR3 length: 14 residues. V lost 3 bases, J lost 10 bases, and 21 bases lay in between. For the CDR3, the DNA is TGCAGTGCTAGTGATGGGGGTGTTCGTCTGGGAGCTTTCTTT. It specifies CSASDGGVRLGAFF.

This rearrangement joins TRBV5-1 to TRBJ2-7, with D possibly called TRBD1 or TRBD2 (5 bases each). The CDR3 loop spans 13 amino acids. Germline CDR1 is SGHRS and CDR2 is YFSETQ. V was clipped by 2 bases and J by 2 bases, with 8 bases between them. CDR3 residues: CASSFGTAYEQYF. CDR3 DNA sequence: TGCGCCAGCAGCTTTGGGACGGCCTACGAGCAGTACTTC. Looking up the rest from reference TRBV5-1 and TRBJ2-7 gives the full variable domain: KAGVTQTPRYLIKTRGQQVTLSCSPISGHRSVSWYQQTPGQGLQFLFEYFSETQRNKGNFPGRFSGRQFSNSRSEMNVSTLELGDSALYLCASSFGTAYEQYFGPGTRLTVT.

This clonotype occurred a few times. The gene calls are TRBV5-1 and TRBJ2-5; TRBD1 agrees at 9 bases. Trimming cost V 1 base and J 4 bases; bases outside gene matches: 5. The germline gives CDR1 SGHRS, CDR2 YFSETQ. The CDR3 is 15 residues long. The CDR3 coding sequence is TGCGCCAGCAGCTTGAAGGGACAGGGTCGAGAGACCCAGTACTTC. It yields the protein CASSLKGQGRETQYF.

This chain connects TRBV12-3 or TRBV12-4 to TRBJ2-7; 9 bases match TRBD2. The J segment lost 5 bases and the V segment lost 5 bases, leaving 1 base of the junction unmatched. The CDR3 runs 12 residues. The CDR3 DNA sequence: TGTGCCAGCAGTGGACTAGCGAACGAGCAGTACTTC. This gives the protein CASSGLANEQYF.

This clonotype was counted a few times. V is TRBV5-6 and J is TRBJ2-3; 7 nucleotides match TRBD2. This CDR3 region has 17 residues. V gave up 0 bases and J gave up 6 bases; unmatched junction bases: 13. Germline V gene data show CDR1 as SGHDT and CDR2 as YYEEEE. This CDR3 is CASSLGPGRRRVDTQYF. The CDR3 DNA is TGTGCCAGCAGCTTGGGGCCCGGGAGGAGGAGGGTGGATACGCAGTATTTT.

This clonotype occurred many times. The chain uses TRBV29-1 and TRBJ2-1; D is tentatively TRBD1 or TRBD2 (5 bases each). The CDR3 length is 11 residues. Germline loops: CDR1 SQVTM, CDR2 ANQGSEA. The V gene lost 6 bases and the J gene lost 8 bases, with 11 bases spanning the gap. The CDR3 coding sequence is TGCAGCGTGGCCGGGACGGATGAGCAGTTCTTC. This encodes CSVAGTDEQFF.

This clonotype showed up many times. This chain connects TRBV6-5 to TRBJ2-5, with 13 bases matching TRBD2. The CDR3 is 17 amino acids. Trimming took 2 bases from V and 1 from J; bases not matched to a gene: 4. In germline, CDR1 is MNHEY, CDR2 SVGAGI. The CDR3 spells CASSYLGLAGSQETQYF. The CDR3 bases are TGTGCCAGCAGTTACCTGGGACTAGCGGGGAGCCAAGAGACCCAGTACTTC.

This clonotype was seen a few times. This chain connects TRBV20-1 to TRBJ2-7; D uncertain. V was pared by 1 base and J by 5 bases, with 30 bases between. This CDR3 is 19 amino acids long. Germline lookup yields CDR1 DFQATT and CDR2 SNEGSKA (reference sequence). The CDR3 DNA reads TGCAGTGCTAGAGTTTTGTGGAGTAACTGGACGGCGGTACCCAACGAGCAGTACTTC. This translates into CSARVLWSNWTAVPNEQYF.

This clonotype appeared a few times. This chain connects TRBV7-2 to TRBJ1-2, with 7 bases matching TRBD1. This CDR3 comprises 13 residues. CDR1 SGHTA and CDR2 FQGNSA come from the germline V gene. V lost 3 bases, J lost 10 bases, and 8 bases stayed unmatched. CDR3 loop: CASSFGQVRDYTF. The CDR3 DNA reads as TGTGCCAGCAGCTTCGGACAGGTGCGAGACTACACCTTC.

This clonotype was seen at least ten times. The chain combines TRBV5-1 with TRBJ2-3, with D unclear. Between the trimmed V and J ends, which lost 4 bases and 5 bases, there was a span of 8 bases. The CDR3 loop spans 12 amino acids. Germline V gene lookup returns CDR1 SGHRS and CDR2 YFSETQ. The CDR3 protein is CASSRELDTQYF. The DNA for the CDR3 is TGCGCCAGCAGCCGCGAACTAGATACGCAGTATTTT.

The gene calls are TRBV11-2 and TRBJ2-3; D might be TRBD2 (5 bases). Trimming pared 2 bases from V and 1 base from J, leaving 7 bases between. The germline V gene encodes CDR1 SGHAT and CDR2 FQNNGV. This CDR3 has 14 amino acids. The CDR3 nucleotides are TGTGCCAGCAGCTTAACTAGGGGCACAGATACGCAGTATTTT. This codes for CASSLTRGTDTQYF.

The chain joins TRBV5-1 to TRBJ1-6, with 12 bases that match TRBD1. Germline values: CDR1 SGHRS, CDR2 YFSETQ. Trimming took 3 bases from V and 10 from J; bases not matched to a gene: 11. The CDR3 loop spans 17 amino acids. The CDR3 nucleotides are TGCGCCAGCAGCTCTCGTACCGGGACAGGGGGCGACTCACCCCTCCACTTT. Translated: CASSSRTGTGGDSPLHF.

This chain joins TRBV5-1 and TRBJ2-7, with 7 bases lining up with TRBD2. CDR1 and CDR2 (germline): SGHRS, YFSETQ. The CDR3 length is 13 residues. V shed 5 bases, J shed 3 bases, and the junction held 5 bases outside the gene matches. The CDR3 region has the DNA TGCGCCAGCAGAGCTAGCGGACGCTACGAGCAGTACTTC. Translated, it gives CASRASGRYEQYF. The entire variable domain, with the rest obtained from reference TRBV5-1 and TRBJ2-7, is as follows: KAGVTQTPRYLIKTRGQQVTLSCSPISGHRSVSWYQQTPGQGLQFLFEYFSETQRNKGNFPGRFSGRQFSNSRSEMNVSTLELGDSALYLCASRASGRYEQYFGPGTRLTVT.

There are a few counts of this clonotype. The genes are TRBV19 and TRBJ2-2; 9 nucleotides align to TRBD2. The CDR3 is 18 residues long. Per the germline V gene, CDR1 is LNHDA and CDR2 is SQIVND (reference sequence). V was clipped by 0 bases and J by 0 bases; unmatched bases: 5. Written as DNA, the CDR3 is TGTGCCAGTAGTATAGAGGAGCGGGGGGCCGCGAACACCGGGGAGCTGTTTTTT. Residues: CASSIEERGAANTGELFF.

There are many counts of this clonotype. The chain joins TRBV6-5 to TRBJ2-7; tentative D call: TRBD2 (5 bases). CDR1 and CDR2 from the germline V gene are MNHEY and SVGAGI. Between the trimmed V and J ends, which lost 2 bases and 4 bases, there was a span of 12 bases. There are 14 residues in the CDR3. CDR3 DNA: TGTGCCAGCAGTTACGGTTCTCGGGGATACGAGCAGTACTTC. Translated: CASSYGSRGYEQYF.

This clonotype has a count of ten or more. The gene calls are TRBV28 and TRBJ2-7; D might be TRBD2 (5 bases). The CDR3 runs 16 residues. Per germline, CDR1 MDHEN and CDR2 SYDVKM. Trimming stripped 6 bases from V and 6 bases from J, with 24 bases between. CDR3 bases: TGTGCCAGCAGCACTTTAGACCTACCCGCTGGGAGCGAGCAGTACTTC. Protein product: CASSTLDLPAGSEQYF.

The chain joins TRBV20-1 to TRBJ2-1; 9 nucleotides match TRBD1. J was trimmed by 6 bases and V by 6 bases; bases with no gene match: 3. CDR3 length equals 12 residues. Germline loops: CDR1 DFQATT, CDR2 SNEGSKA (reference sequence). CDR3 sequence reads: CSATDRGNEQFF. Here the CDR3 DNA reads TGCAGTGCAACGGACAGGGGCAATGAGCAGTTCTTC.

This clonotype was seen repeatedly, ten times or more. The DNA of the CDR3 is TGCGCCAGCAGCCAAGGCGCTTCGGGCCGACCTAACTATGGCTACACCTTC. Translating gives CASSQGASGRPNYGYTF. The chain links TRBV4-3 to TRBJ1-2; D not certain. Germline V CDR1 and CDR2: LGHNA, YSLEER. The CDR3 sequence is 17 residues long. The ends were cut back, 1 base at V and 0 bases at J, with 15 bases in the middle.

This clonotype was seen at least ten times. V and J are TRBV14 and TRBJ2-5; TRBD2 aligns across 13 bases. Germline V gene data show CDR1 as SGHDN and CDR2 as FVKESK. V dropped 2 bases and J dropped 1; count of bases not matched to a gene: 13. This CDR3 contains 20 residues. The CDR3 sequence is CASSQRGLAGLYGTQETQYF. In DNA form, the CDR3 reads TGTGCCAGCAGCCAACGGGGACTAGCGGGGCTATATGGGACCCAAGAGACCCAGTACTTC. The variable domain in full, completed from reference TRBV14 and TRBJ2-5, reads EAGVTQFPSHSVIEKGQTVTLRCDPISGHDNLYWYRRVMGKEIKFLLHFVKESKQDESGMPNNRFLAERTGGTYSTLKVQPAELEDSGVYFCASSQRGLAGLYGTQETQYFGPGTRLLVL.

This clonotype was recorded many times. The CDR3 is CASSLVPQETQYF. CDR3 DNA sequence: TGCGCCAGCAGCTTGGTTCCCCAAGAGACCCAGTACTTC. The chain couples TRBV5-1 to TRBJ2-5; no clear D gene. The CDR3 totals 13 residues. The germline V gene has CDR1 SGHRS and CDR2 YFSETQ. Trimming took 0 bases from V and 1 from J, leaving 4 bases between them.

V is TRBV28 and J is TRBJ2-6, with 10 bases that match TRBD1. With V trimmed by 4 bases and J by 0 bases, 3 bases remained unmatched. The V gene's germline CDR1 is MDHEN and CDR2 SYDVKM. The CDR3 length is 17 residues. The CDR3 region is CASSSGTGDSGANVLTF. CDR3 bases: TGTGCCAGCAGTTCCGGGACAGGGGACTCTGGGGCCAACGTCCTGACTTTC.

Remarks on this clonotype: This clone may be a read error of a much larger clone one base away. The chain couples TRBV5-1 to TRBJ1-5; no firm D call. The germline V gene encodes CDR1 SGHRS and CDR2 YFSETQ. The CDR3 has 14 residues. CDR3 residues: CAGSSLKGGQPQHF. CDR3 in DNA: TGCGCCGGCAGCTCCCTAAAAGGCGGTCAGCCCCAGCATTTT.

Notes on this clonotype: The CDR3 end shows no conserved phenylalanine or tryptophan, and so a read error is likely. The rearrangement uses TRBV7-2 and TRBJ1-5; TRBD1 might be the D (6 bases). Trimming shortened V by 2 bases and J by 7 bases, and 15 bases separated the two germline ends. The CDR3 totals 15 residues. In germline, CDR1 is SGHTA, CDR2 FQGNSA. The CDR3 DNA follows: TGTGCCAGCAGCTTATCATTGGGGGCGAAGCAGCCCCAGCATTAT. This sequence encodes CASSLSLGAKQPQHY.

This clonotype was counted at least ten times. V usage is TRBV5-5 and J usage is TRBJ2-3; D uncertain. The germline gives CDR1 SGHKS, CDR2 YYEKEE (reference sequence). Between the trimmed V and J ends, which lost 5 bases and 2 bases, there was a span of 12 bases. The CDR3 sequence is 14 residues long. CDR3 in DNA: TGTGCCAGCAGTGGGGAAAGATTCACAGATACGCAGTATTTT. Its protein product is CASSGERFTDTQYF.

This clonotype was counted only a few times. The V and J genes are TRBV7-6 and TRBJ2-5; no reliable D call. Trimming took off 5 bases at V and 1 base at J, with 11 bases between the two ends. Germline lookup yields CDR1 SGHVS and CDR2 FNYEAQ. The CDR3 is 14 residues long. The CDR3 nucleotides read TGTGCCAGCAGCCCCCCGGCCGGCCAAGAGACCCAGTACTTC. Its protein is CASSPPAGQETQYF.

This clonotype was counted ten times or more. The chain combines TRBV28 with TRBJ2-7; D is perhaps TRBD2 (5 bases). V lost 3 bases, J lost 7 bases, and 10 bases lay in between. CDR3 length equals 12 residues. Germline loops: CDR1 MDHEN, CDR2 SYDVKM. The chain's CDR3 is CASSLAGDEQYF. CDR3 sequence (DNA): TGTGCCAGCAGTTTGGCGGGTGATGAGCAGTACTTC.

The chain employs TRBV11-2 and TRBJ2-7; D is uncertain. This CDR3 is 19 amino acids long. Trimming took off 3 bases at V and 2 bases at J, with 26 bases between the two ends. Germline CDR1 reads SGHAT; CDR2 reads FQNNGV. CDR3 sequence (DNA): TGTGCCAGCAGCTTCGGACGGAGTTCTCACCGAACCCCCCCCTACGAGCAGTACTTC. This sequence encodes CASSFGRSSHRTPPYEQYF.

The sample holds many counts of this clonotype. The V call is TRBV6-5, the J call TRBJ2-3, with TRBD1 as a possible D gene (5 bases). The CDR3 loop spans 16 amino acids. CDR1 MNHEY and CDR2 SVGAGI come from the germline V gene. The V and J ends lost 6 bases and 0 bases respectively, with 16 bases between them. In nucleotides, the CDR3 is TGTGCCAGCAGGTCCGGAAGGGGATCTAGCACAGATACGCAGTATTTT. Translated, it gives CASRSGRGSSTDTQYF.